This T cell receptor (beta chain) was sequenced during a study of shared clonotypes between healthy human individuals. Study background: CD4 naive and memory got three plates each, CD8 naive two, CD8 memory one.

The table came from immunoSEQ multiplex PCR; TCRdb's copy has only in-frame clones and leaves some out. This table has about 660,000 clones, under 80% appearing once. Germline CDR1 reads MNHNS; CDR2 reads SASEGT. V gave up 3 bases and J gave up 10 bases, with 12 bases separating them. The CDR3 is made up of 13 amino acids. The origin of this receptor is a woman in her twenties or thirties in good health. The chain joins TRBV6-1 to TRBJ2-2; unclear D gene. What was sequenced was memory CD4+ T cells sorted from blood. Subset noted: CD45RA-negative fraction. CDR3 DNA sequence: TGTGCCAGCAGTGATGGTAGGGCGGTGGAGCTGTTTTTT. Protein: CASSDGRAVELFF.